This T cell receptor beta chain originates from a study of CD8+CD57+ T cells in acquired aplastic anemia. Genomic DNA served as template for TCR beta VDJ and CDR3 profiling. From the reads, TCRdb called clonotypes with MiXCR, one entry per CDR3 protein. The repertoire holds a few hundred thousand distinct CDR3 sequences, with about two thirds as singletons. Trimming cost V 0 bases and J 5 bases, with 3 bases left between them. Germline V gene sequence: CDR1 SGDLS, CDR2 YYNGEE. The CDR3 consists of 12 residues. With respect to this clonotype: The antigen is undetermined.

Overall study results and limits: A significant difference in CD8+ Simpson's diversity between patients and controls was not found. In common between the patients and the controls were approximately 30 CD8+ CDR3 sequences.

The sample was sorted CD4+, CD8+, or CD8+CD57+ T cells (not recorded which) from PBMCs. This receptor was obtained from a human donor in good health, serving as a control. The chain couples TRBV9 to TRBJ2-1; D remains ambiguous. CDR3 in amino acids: CASSVEDNEQFF. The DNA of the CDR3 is TGTGCCAGCAGCGTAGAAGACAATGAGCAGTTCTTC.